One sample yielded the 24 T cell receptor beta chains listed below, sequenced in a study of T-cell memory formation after mild COVID-19. MiXCR, run by TCRdb on the 5' RACE reads, gives a single entry per CDR3 protein. The table has some 340,000 distinct CDR3 sequences, under 15% seen once. The sample taken for sequencing was PBMCs or a T cell subset sorted from them (not recorded which). These receptors came from a man in his late teens or twenties who had mild COVID-19 (a few samples of this study predate the infection). Cell type and time point are not known.

This chain joins TRBV6-2 or TRBV6-3 and TRBJ1-2; D is unresolved. Germline V gene lookup returns CDR1 MNHEY and CDR2 SVGEGT. The CDR3 is 12 residues long. The V and J ends lost 8 bases and 9 bases respectively, with 16 bases between them. The CDR3 coding sequence is TGTGCCAGCCGTAACCTAGTCTCCCGCTACACCTTC. It translates to CASRNLVSRYTF.

This clonotype was recorded at least ten times. The chain links TRBV7-2 to TRBJ2-5; the D gene is possibly TRBD2 (5 bases). This CDR3 region has 15 residues. The germline V gene encodes CDR1 SGHTA and CDR2 FQGNSA. V was clipped by 5 bases and J by 3 bases, with 16 bases between them. CDR3 residues: CASSPRPRGKETQYF. Here the CDR3 DNA reads TGTGCCAGCAGCCCCCGCCCGAGAGGGAAAGAGACCCAGTACTTC.

This clonotype was counted only a few times. This chain uses TRBV6-2 or TRBV6-3 with TRBJ2-1, with D unresolved. V was cut by 7 bases and J by 11 bases, with 15 bases left in between. CDR3 length equals 12 residues. The germline V gene has CDR1 MNHEY and CDR2 SVGEGT. The CDR3 nucleotides read TGTGCCAGCATGTTCACCCCAAATAAGCAGTTCTTC. Protein sequence: CASMFTPNKQFF.

This clonotype has at least ten counts. The chain employs TRBV7-9 and TRBJ2-1; tentatively, D is TRBD1 (5 bases). The germline V gene has CDR1 SEHNR and CDR2 FQNEAQ (reference sequence). V lost 3 bases and J lost 5, with 17 bases in between. CDR3 size: 16 residues. The CDR3 DNA follows: TGTGCCAGCAGCTTGTCGTTGCAGGGCCTCGACAATGAGCAGTTCTTC. This encodes CASSLSLQGLDNEQFF.

The chain combines TRBV12-5 with TRBJ1-3; 9 bases fit TRBD1. The CDR3 has 18 amino acids. The trim removed 2 bases at V and 0 bases at J, leaving 8 bases unmatched. From germline, CDR1 is LGHNT and CDR2 FRNRAP. CDR3 sequence: CASGLPRTGDSSGNTIYF. Here the CDR3 DNA reads TGTGCTAGTGGTTTGCCCCGGACAGGGGACAGCTCTGGAAACACCATATATTTT.

This chain uses TRBV6-2 or TRBV6-3 with TRBJ1-1; no clear D gene. The CDR3 contains 12 residues. The V end lost 6 bases, the J end lost 2 bases, and 7 bases lay between the germline ends. In germline, CDR1 is MNHEY, CDR2 SVGEGT. The CDR3 DNA reads TGTGCCAGCAGGACGGGTAACACTGAAGCTTTCTTT. Translating it yields CASRTGNTEAFF.

This clonotype has at least ten counts. This chain joins TRBV7-9 and TRBJ2-7; 10 bases match TRBD1. Germline V gives CDR1 SEHNR, CDR2 FQNEAQ (reference sequence). The CDR3 runs to 13 residues. With 6 bases clipped from V and 4 bases from J, the junction kept 3 bases outside the gene matches. CDR3 protein: CASRGQGDYEQYF. DNA of the CDR3: TGTGCCAGCAGAGGACAGGGGGATTACGAGCAGTACTTC.

The table lists this clonotype with many counts. V gene TRBV7-9 combines with J gene TRBJ2-7; D tentatively reads TRBD1 or TRBD2 (5 bases each). Looked up from germline, CDR1 is SEHNR and CDR2 is FQNEAQ (reference sequence). V lost 5 bases and J 5 bases, leaving 10 bases between the germline ends. The CDR3 contains 12 residues. This CDR3 is CASSQGRNEQYV. The CDR3 nucleotides read TGTGCCAGCAGCCAGGGACGGAACGAGCAGTACGTC.

This clonotype occurred a few times. The V and J genes are TRBV20-1 and TRBJ2-7, with D possibly being TRBD2 (6 bases). Germline CDR1 reads DFQATT; CDR2 reads SNEGSKA (reference sequence). The V and J ends lost 3 bases and 6 bases respectively, with 21 bases between them. The CDR3 runs to 15 residues. CDR3 sequence reads: CSARGEDYDRGEQYV. The CDR3 DNA is TGCAGTGCTAGGGGGGAGGACTACGACCGAGGCGAGCAGTACGTC.

This clonotype was detected a few times. The chain recombines TRBV5-1 with TRBJ2-2; D not certain. Germline V lookup: CDR1 SGHRS, CDR2 YFSETQ. The V end was cut by 1 base, the J end by 6 bases, with 10 bases between. CDR3 length: 14 residues. The CDR3 here is CASSLYFLPGELFF. The CDR3 DNA sequence: TGCGCCAGCAGCTTGTATTTTCTTCCCGGGGAGCTGTTTTTT.

This clonotype came up a few times. The CDR3 sequence: CAIRVVGTGELFF. CDR3 nucleotides: TGTGCCATCAGGGTCGTGGGTACCGGGGAGCTGTTTTTT. This sequence joins TRBV10-3 and TRBJ2-2; D is uncertain. CDR1 and CDR2 from the germline V gene are ENHRY and SYGVKD. The V end was cut by 6 bases, the J end by 5 bases, with 10 bases between. The CDR3 totals 13 residues.

This clonotype was observed a handful of times. V is TRBV3-1 and J is TRBJ2-2; D not certain. The V gene lost 0 bases and the J gene lost 3 bases, with 11 bases spanning the gap. This CDR3 spans 16 amino acids. The germline V gene has CDR1 LGHDT and CDR2 YNNKEL (reference sequence). The CDR3 here is CASSQEGGPYTGELFF. The CDR3 DNA is TGTGCCAGCAGCCAAGAGGGTGGACCTTACACCGGGGAGCTGTTTTTT.

The chain couples TRBV19 to TRBJ2-7; 7 nucleotides line up with TRBD1. CDR1 and CDR2 from the germline V gene are LNHDA and SQIVND (reference sequence). The CDR3 contains 13 residues. The V segment lost 6 bases and the J segment 4 bases; nucleotides outside the gene matches: 6. This CDR3 reads CASSMGQLYEQYF. The CDR3 DNA reads TGTGCCAGTAGCATGGGACAGCTATACGAGCAGTACTTC.

The rearrangement links TRBV3-1 to TRBJ2-4, with D possibly TRBD2 on 6 matching bases. V gave up 2 bases and J gave up 4 bases, with 15 bases separating them. Germline CDR1 and CDR2: LGHDT and YNNKEL (reference sequence). The CDR3 is made up of 16 amino acids. The CDR3 DNA follows: TGTGCCAGCAGCCAATACATATCGCGGGGAAAAAACATTCAGTACTTC. Translating gives CASSQYISRGKNIQYF.

The rearrangement uses TRBV7-2 and TRBJ2-5; D may be TRBD2 (6 bases). Trimming left V 7 bases short and J 4 bases short, with 19 bases between. CDR1 and CDR2 (germline): SGHTA, FQGNSA. The CDR3 runs to 15 residues. The CDR3 here is CASTPEGGWGETQYF. The DNA for the CDR3 is TGTGCCAGCACCCCCGAGGGAGGTTGGGGAGAGACCCAGTACTTC.

The chain recombines TRBV3-1 with TRBJ1-1; 7 bases agree with TRBD1. CDR3 length: 13 residues. Unmatched junction bases numbered 5, after V lost 1 base and J lost 9 bases. The V gene's germline CDR1 is LGHDT and CDR2 YNNKEL (reference sequence). This chain's CDR3 is CASSQGGTAKAFF. CDR3 nucleotide sequence: TGTGCCAGCAGCCAAGGAGGGACAGCCAAAGCTTTCTTT.

The rearrangement joins TRBV24-1 to TRBJ2-4; D gene unclear. V gave up 2 bases and J gave up 0 bases, with 7 bases separating them. The CDR3 has 15 amino acids. Germline assignment: CDR1 KGHDR and CDR2 SFDVKD. Here the CDR3 DNA reads TGTGCCACCAGTGATTCGGCGATAGCCAAAAACATTCAGTACTTC. It encodes CATSDSAIAKNIQYF.

This clonotype appeared a few times. This chain links TRBV6-1 with TRBJ2-5; the D gene could be TRBD1 or TRBD2 (5 bases each). Trimming left V 6 bases short and J 7 bases short, with 12 bases between. The CDR3 totals 12 residues. Germline CDR1 reads MNHNS; CDR2 reads SASEGT. The CDR3 reads CASSSTGGTQYF. CDR3 nucleotides: TGTGCCAGCAGCTCTACTGGGGGGACCCAGTACTTC.

Only a few counts were recorded for this clonotype. V gene TRBV10-3 combines with J gene TRBJ1-5; TRBD1 might be the D (6 bases). This CDR3 has 13 amino acids. Trimming stripped 5 bases from V and 7 bases from J, with 12 bases between. CDR1 and CDR2 (germline): ENHRY, SYGVKD. The CDR3 loop is CAISPGAGQPQHF. CDR3 bases: TGTGCCATCAGTCCGGGGGCGGGACAGCCCCAGCATTTT.

The CDR3 loop is CASSLTDRLDRRRNTEAFF. For the CDR3, the DNA is TGCGCCAGCAGCTTGACGGATAGATTGGACAGGAGACGAAACACTGAAGCTTTCTTT. The J gene is TRBJ1-1, the V gene TRBV5-1; 7 bases fit TRBD1. This CDR3 contains 19 residues. V lost 1 base, J lost 2 bases, and 17 bases stayed unmatched. The germline V gene has CDR1 SGHRS and CDR2 YFSETQ.

The chain recombines TRBV5-1 with TRBJ2-7; 10 bases match TRBD2. The CDR3 is made up of 13 amino acids. Germline V gives CDR1 SGHRS, CDR2 YFSETQ. Losses at the gene ends were 9 bases for V and 5 bases for J; bases not matched to a gene: 8. The CDR3 nucleotides read TGCGCCACCAAAAGCGGGGGGGAGGACGAGCAGTACGTC. Its translation: CATKSGGEDEQYV.

The J gene is TRBJ1-1, the V gene TRBV6-1; weak D call: TRBD1 (6 bases). CDR3 length: 16 residues. Per germline, CDR1 MNHNS and CDR2 SASEGT. V was trimmed by 7 bases and J by 1 base, leaving 19 bases between them. CDR3 DNA: TGTGCCAGCAAGGGGGGATGGGGGGCCCAGAACACTGAAGCTTTCTTT. Its translation is CASKGGWGAQNTEAFF.

This clonotype was recorded at least ten times. The CDR3 region has the DNA TGTGCCAGCAGTTTAACAGGAGTCACAGATACGCAGTATTTT. Its translation: CASSLTGVTDTQYF. This chain uses TRBV7-9 with TRBJ2-3; weak D call: TRBD1 (5 bases). Trimming cost V 6 bases and J 2 bases, with 12 bases left between them. The CDR3 spans 14 residues. Germline lookup yields CDR1 SEHNR and CDR2 FQNEAQ (reference sequence).

This clonotype was recorded a few times. The V and J genes are TRBV19 and TRBJ1-1; 8 bases align to TRBD1. Trimming took 4 bases from V and 5 from J; bases not matched to a gene: 6. CDR3 length: 14 residues. Germline CDR1 and CDR2: LNHDA and SQIVND (reference sequence). The CDR3 is CASSRSRGPTEAFF. The DNA for the CDR3 is TGTGCCAGTAGTAGGAGCAGGGGGCCAACTGAAGCTTTCTTT.